This TCR beta chain originates from a study of T cells expressing NK-cell markers. Study-level findings and limits: HCMV specificity of the expanded NKG2C+ T cell clones was not established.

This CDR3 spans 14 amino acids. Germline CDR1 and CDR2: KGHDR and SFDVKD. TCRdb reprocessed the 5' RACE reads and keeps a single row for each CDR3 protein, giving no DNA. Its table records about 460,000 distinct CDR3 sequences. Comment on this clonotype: Antigen: not known.

This clonotype was obtained from a woman aged 50 to 60 in good health. This sequence joins TRBV24-1 and TRBJ2-1. Material for sequencing was blood T cells: a sorted CD56 or NKG2C T cell subset, CD4+ or CD8+ T cells, or bulk PBMC T cells (not recorded which). The CDR3 loop is CATSEKVRTNEQFF.